This T cell receptor beta chain was retrieved from a study of type 1 regulatory T cells. Across the whole study: This in vitro CD4 product, T-allo10, is enriched for Tr1 cells and alloantigen-specific.

MiXCR was run by TCRdb on the reads, yielding one entry per CDR3 protein. The repertoire consists of approximately 90,000 distinct CDR3 sequences, with roughly 28% occurring once and the leading ten covering less than 2.5%. CDR1 ENHRY and CDR2 SYGVKD come from the germline V gene. This CDR3 region has 16 residues. V was cut by 0 bases and J by 1 base, with 10 bases left in between. Sequencing was carried out using CD4+ T cells, either the whole sample or a sorted fraction (not recorded which). The chain uses TRBV10-3 and TRBJ1-5; D is perhaps TRBD1 (6 bases). This TCR was recovered from a human donor in good health. The CDR3 DNA follows: TGTGCCATCAGTGAGTCGATACAGGGAAGCAATCAGCCCCAGCATTTT. Translating it yields CAISESIQGSNQPQHF.